This T cell receptor beta chain was observed in a study of T cell responses to AZD1222 COVID-19 vaccine. Study outcomes and limitations: Donors, mostly white British, included more females; clonal diversity was possibly underestimated.

Comments on this clone: Its antigen is unknown.

V lost 4 bases, J lost 8 bases, and 14 bases lay in between. CDR1 is MDHEN and CDR2 is SYDVKM in the germline V gene. The CDR3 contains 13 residues. The method was immunoSEQ multiplex PCR; TCRdb's version includes in-frame clones alone and lacks a portion of them. There are 100,000 to 150,000 clones in the sample; about 87% occur only once, and around 5.8% lies in the top ten. This chain uses TRBV28 with TRBJ1-2, with D perhaps TRBD1 (6 bases). The sequenced sample was peripheral blood, obtained on day 0 of AZD1222 vaccination. The sequence derives from an adult in good health. The chain's CDR3 is CASSSGDRGGYTF. For the CDR3, the DNA is TGTGCCAGCAGTTCAGGGGACCGGGGAGGCTACACCTTC.